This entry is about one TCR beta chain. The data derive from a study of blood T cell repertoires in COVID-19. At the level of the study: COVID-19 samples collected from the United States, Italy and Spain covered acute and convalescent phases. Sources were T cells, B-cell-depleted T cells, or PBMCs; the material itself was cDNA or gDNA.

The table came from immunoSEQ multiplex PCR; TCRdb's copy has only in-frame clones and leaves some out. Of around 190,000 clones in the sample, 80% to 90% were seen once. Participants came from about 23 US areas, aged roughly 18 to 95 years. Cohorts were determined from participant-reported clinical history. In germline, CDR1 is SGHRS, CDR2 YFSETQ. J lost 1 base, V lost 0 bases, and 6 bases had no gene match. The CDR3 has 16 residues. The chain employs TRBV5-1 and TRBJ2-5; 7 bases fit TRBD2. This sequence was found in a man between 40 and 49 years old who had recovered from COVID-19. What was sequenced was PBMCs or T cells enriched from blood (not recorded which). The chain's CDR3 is CASSLGLAASQETQYF. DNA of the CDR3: TGCGCCAGCAGCTTGGGCCTAGCGGCATCCCAAGAGACCCAGTACTTC.